This TCR beta chain emerged from a study of blood T cells in healthy people across ages. Researchers report isolating at least 7 million PBMCs per sample. This clonotype was counted at least ten times. A second PCR of 7 to 11 cycles used a sample-barcoded 5' primer and a J-beta primer mix. One entry per CDR3 protein, called by TCRdb with MiXCR from the 5' RACE reads. The repertoire holds 700,000 to 850,000 distinct CDR3 sequences, with 36% as singletons. Germline V gene data show CDR1 as SQVTM and CDR2 as ANQGSEA. V dropped 2 bases and J dropped 7; count of bases not matched to a gene: 3. This CDR3 is built from 12 residues.

This receptor was obtained from a man aged 18 to 35 in good health. The rearrangement joins TRBV29-1 to TRBJ1-2; 8 bases map to TRBD1. Source material: blood. For the CDR3, the DNA is TGCAGCGTTGAAAGCAGGGGGCTTGGCTACACCTTC. Translating gives CSVESRGLGYTF.